The rows below give T cell receptor beta chains drawn from one sample of a study of cytomegalovirus exposure and HLA in healthy donors. Method: immunoSEQ multiplex PCR; TCRdb's copy keeps in-frame clones and lacks some. The sample records 150,000 to 200,000 clones, around three quarters being singletons. Sequenced material: PBMCs. These receptors all come from a woman between 40 and 55 years old in good health and CMV-seronegative. Each CDR3 is given with its conserved first and last residue. Fields, in order: D gene, J gene, V gene, clone size, CDR3 protein, CDR3 DNA. D genes are given only for firm matches. Clone sizes are given selectively: once, few, many, or a class where the clone is expanded.

D gene: -
J gene: TRBJ2-3
V gene: TRBV5-8
clone size: -
CDR3 protein: CASSPWTSTDTQYF
CDR3 DNA: TGTGCCAGCAGCCCTTGGACTAGCACAGATACGCAGTATTTT

D gene: -
J gene: TRBJ1-4
V gene: TRBV6-1
clone size: -
CDR3 protein: CASSEGSIATNEKLFF
CDR3 DNA: TGTGCCAGCAGTGAAGGCAGTATTGCAACTAATGAAAAACTGTTTTTT

D gene: -
J gene: TRBJ2-7
V gene: TRBV27
clone size: -
CDR3 protein: CASSGGPTYEQYF
CDR3 DNA: TGTGCCAGCAGTGGAGGGCCTACCTACGAGCAGTACTTC

D gene: TRBD1
J gene: TRBJ1-2
V gene: TRBV6-5
clone size: -
CDR3 protein: CASVARDRDGYTF
CDR3 DNA: TGTGCCAGCGTCGCCCGGGACAGGGACGGCTACACCTTC

D gene: TRBD2
J gene: TRBJ2-3
V gene: TRBV13
clone size: -
CDR3 protein: CASSPGLAKITDTQYF
CDR3 DNA: TGTGCCAGCAGTCCGGGACTAGCGAAGATCACAGATACGCAGTATTTT

D gene: -
J gene: TRBJ1-4
V gene: TRBV6-6
clone size: -
CDR3 protein: CASSYLTGEKLFF
CDR3 DNA: TGTGCCAGCAGTTACCTCACAGGTGAAAAACTGTTTTTT

D gene: -
J gene: TRBJ1-3
V gene: TRBV9
clone size: -
CDR3 protein: CASSASDPSGNTIYF
CDR3 DNA: TGTGCCAGCAGCGCGTCAGATCCCTCTGGAAACACCATATATTTT

D gene: TRBD2
J gene: TRBJ2-5
V gene: TRBV29-1
clone size: -
CDR3 protein: CSVERTSGTETQYF
CDR3 DNA: TGCAGCGTTGAGCGGACTAGCGGGACAGAGACCCAGTACTTC

D gene: -
J gene: TRBJ1-5
V gene: TRBV30
clone size: few
CDR3 protein: CAWTGANGGNQPQHF
CDR3 DNA: TGTGCCTGGACAGGGGCTAACGGAGGCAATCAGCCCCAGCATTTT

D gene: -
J gene: TRBJ2-1
V gene: TRBV7-2
clone size: once
CDR3 protein: CASSRLASSSYNEQFF
CDR3 DNA: TGTGCCAGCAGTCGCCTAGCGTCTAGCTCCTACAATGAGCAGTTCTTC

D gene: TRBD1
J gene: TRBJ1-2
V gene: TRBV6-5
clone size: -
CDR3 protein: CASTLDRSRGYTF
CDR3 DNA: TGTGCCAGCACCCTGGACAGGTCGCGGGGCTACACCTTC

D gene: -
J gene: TRBJ1-1
V gene: TRBV28
clone size: -
CDR3 protein: CASSRRSRRLSFF
CDR3 DNA: TGTGCCAGCAGTCGGAGATCACGGCGACTATCTTTCTTT

D gene: -
J gene: TRBJ1-1
V gene: TRBV5-4
clone size: -
CDR3 protein: CASSLGGVGTEAFF
CDR3 DNA: TGTGCCAGCAGCTTGGGGGGGGTAGGCACTGAAGCTTTCTTT

D gene: TRBD1
J gene: TRBJ1-1
V gene: TRBV28
clone size: -
CDR3 protein: CASSSTAGQAPEAFF
CDR3 DNA: TGTGCCAGCAGTTCAACCGCGGGACAGGCTCCCGAAGCTTTCTTT

D gene: TRBD1
J gene: TRBJ1-1
V gene: TRBV30
clone size: -
CDR3 protein: CAWSGLQGAAEAFF
CDR3 DNA: TGTGCCTGGAGTGGGCTACAGGGGGCGGCTGAAGCTTTCTTT

D gene: -
J gene: TRBJ2-7
V gene: TRBV4-2
clone size: -
CDR3 protein: CASSQVDSAGGEQYF
CDR3 DNA: TGTGCCAGCAGCCAAGTGGATAGCGCCGGGGGAGAGCAGTACTTC

D gene: -
J gene: TRBJ2-5
V gene: TRBV7-9
clone size: -
CDR3 protein: CASSLGQAYQETQYF
CDR3 DNA: TGTGCCAGCAGCTTAGGACAGGCGTACCAAGAGACCCAGTACTTC

D gene: -
J gene: TRBJ2-6
V gene: TRBV5-1
clone size: -
CDR3 protein: CASSGGGHGSGANVLTF
CDR3 DNA: TGCGCCAGCAGCGGGGGGGGACATGGCTCTGGGGCCAACGTCCTGACTTTC

D gene: -
J gene: TRBJ1-1
V gene: TRBV7-9
clone size: -
CDR3 protein: CASSLSLGPEAFF
CDR3 DNA: TGTGCCAGCAGCTTAAGTTTGGGGCCGGAAGCTTTCTTT

D gene: TRBD1
J gene: TRBJ1-6
V gene: TRBV2
clone size: -
CDR3 protein: CASRTGNNSPLHF
CDR3 DNA: TGTGCCAGCAGGACAGGGAATAATTCACCCCTCCACTTT

D gene: TRBD1
J gene: TRBJ1-4
V gene: TRBV28
clone size: -
CDR3 protein: CASMMMTGGPTNEKLFF
CDR3 DNA: TGTGCCAGCATGATGATGACAGGGGGCCCAACTAATGAAAAACTGTTTTTT

D gene: TRBD2
J gene: TRBJ2-1
V gene: TRBV30
clone size: -
CDR3 protein: CAWSAAGGPFNEQFF
CDR3 DNA: TGTGCCTGGAGTGCGGCGGGAGGGCCTTTCAATGAGCAGTTCTTC

D gene: TRBD1
J gene: TRBJ1-2
V gene: TRBV5-1
clone size: -
CDR3 protein: CASSSQGGHGYTF
CDR3 DNA: TGCGCCAGCAGCTCCCAGGGGGGACATGGCTACACCTTC

D gene: TRBD2
J gene: TRBJ2-3
V gene: TRBV18
clone size: -
CDR3 protein: CASSKILVTSGTTDTQYF
CDR3 DNA: TGTGCCAGCTCCAAGATACTCGTGACTAGCGGTACCACAGATACGCAGTATTTT

D gene: -
J gene: TRBJ2-5
V gene: TRBV6-1
clone size: -
CDR3 protein: CASRDSQETQYF
CDR3 DNA: TGTGCCAGCAGGGACAGCCAAGAGACCCAGTACTTC

D gene: -
J gene: TRBJ1-2
V gene: TRBV9
clone size: -
CDR3 protein: CASSAKHNNNYGYTF
CDR3 DNA: TGTGCCAGCAGCGCAAAACACAATAATAACTATGGCTACACCTTC

D gene: -
J gene: TRBJ2-1
V gene: TRBV7-3
clone size: -
CDR3 protein: CASSFAREKYNEQFF
CDR3 DNA: TGTGCCAGCAGCTTTGCGAGGGAGAAGTACAATGAGCAGTTCTTC

D gene: -
J gene: TRBJ1-4
V gene: TRBV5-1
clone size: -
CDR3 protein: CASSLGSNEKLFF
CDR3 DNA: TGCGCCAGCAGCTTAGGGAGCAATGAAAAACTGTTTTTT

D gene: TRBD1
J gene: TRBJ1-1
V gene: TRBV6-5
clone size: few
CDR3 protein: CASSLTGVTNTEAFF
CDR3 DNA: TGTGCCAGCAGTTTGACAGGGGTCACGAACACTGAAGCTTTCTTT

D gene: -
J gene: TRBJ1-3
V gene: TRBV5-5
clone size: -
CDR3 protein: CASSLDSGAGNTIYF
CDR3 DNA: TGTGCCAGCAGCTTGGATTCAGGGGCTGGAAACACCATATATTTT

D gene: TRBD2
J gene: TRBJ2-1
V gene: TRBV30
clone size: -
CDR3 protein: CAWSAWRTSGSPNEQFF
CDR3 DNA: TGTGCCTGGAGTGCCTGGCGGACTAGCGGGAGTCCGAATGAGCAGTTCTTC

D gene: TRBD1
J gene: TRBJ2-7
V gene: TRBV13
clone size: once
CDR3 protein: CASSSSDREKYF
CDR3 DNA: TGTGCCAGCAGCTCCTCGGACAGGGAAAAGTACTTC

D gene: -
J gene: TRBJ2-7
V gene: TRBV6-5
clone size: -
CDR3 protein: CASSYGRVNEQYF
CDR3 DNA: TGTGCCAGCAGTTATGGCAGGGTAAACGAGCAGTACTTC

D gene: -
J gene: TRBJ2-7
V gene: TRBV6-1
clone size: few
CDR3 protein: CASSEYPSGYEQYF
CDR3 DNA: TGTGCCAGCAGTGAATATCCAAGCGGTTACGAGCAGTACTTC

D gene: -
J gene: TRBJ1-4
V gene: TRBV2
clone size: -
CDR3 protein: CASRDGRGAEKLFF
CDR3 DNA: TGTGCCAGCAGGGACGGACGGGGGGCCGAAAAACTGTTTTTT

D gene: TRBD2
J gene: TRBJ2-1
V gene: TRBV7-6
clone size: -
CDR3 protein: CASSSGARDSKQFF
CDR3 DNA: TGTGCCAGCAGCAGCGGGGCCCGGGATTCAAAGCAGTTCTTC

D gene: TRBD1
J gene: TRBJ1-4
V gene: TRBV10-3
clone size: -
CDR3 protein: CATKPRDRAKKLFF
CDR3 DNA: TGTGCCACAAAACCCCGGGACAGGGCAAAAAAACTGTTTTTT

D gene: TRBD1
J gene: TRBJ2-6
V gene: TRBV7-2
clone size: -
CDR3 protein: CASSHRGRAGAGANVLTF
CDR3 DNA: TGTGCCAGCAGCCACAGGGGGCGAGCAGGAGCTGGGGCCAACGTCCTGACTTTC

D gene: TRBD2
J gene: TRBJ2-7
V gene: TRBV7-6
clone size: -
CDR3 protein: CASSRREGRDEQYF
CDR3 DNA: TGTGCCAGCAGCCGCCGGGAGGGCCGAGACGAGCAGTACTTC

D gene: TRBD1
J gene: TRBJ1-1
V gene: TRBV5-1
clone size: few
CDR3 protein: CASSFPGTGSAEAFF
CDR3 DNA: TGCGCCAGCAGCTTCCCCGGGACAGGGTCGGCTGAAGCTTTCTTT